A selection of T cell receptor beta chains follows, all from one sample in a study of T cell responses to AZD1222 COVID-19 vaccine. Some clones are missing from TCRdb's copy, which holds only in-frame ones; the method was immunoSEQ multiplex PCR. The sample lists more than 80,000 clones, approximately 90% occurring once. The sequencing here drew on peripheral blood, taken 28 days after the second AZD1222 dose. All receptors derive from an adult who received the AZD1222 COVID-19 vaccine. CDR3s include the opening cysteine and the closing phenylalanine or tryptophan. D genes are given only for firm matches.

CDR3aa: CAWTLDLVGYTF
v_gene: TRBV30
d_gene: .
j_gene: TRBJ1-2

CDR3aa: CASSSTQPPVSQPNTEAFF
v_gene: TRBV7-9
d_gene: .
j_gene: TRBJ1-1

CDR3aa: CASSLDINYGYTF
v_gene: TRBV5-1
d_gene: .
j_gene: TRBJ1-2

CDR3aa: CASSLEYSYNSPLHF
v_gene: TRBV11-2
d_gene: .
j_gene: TRBJ1-6

CDR3aa: CASSLSFGDQETQYF
v_gene: TRBV5-4
d_gene: .
j_gene: TRBJ2-5

CDR3aa: CASSASPPGTWGLSAQYF
v_gene: TRBV9
d_gene: .
j_gene: TRBJ2-5

CDR3aa: CASRLDSTDTEAFF
v_gene: TRBV6-6
d_gene: .
j_gene: TRBJ1-1

CDR3aa: CASMGQLNEKLFF
v_gene: TRBV6-5
d_gene: TRBD1
j_gene: TRBJ1-4

CDR3aa: CASSQSWTERYGYTF
v_gene: TRBV3-1/TRBV3-2
d_gene: .
j_gene: TRBJ1-2

CDR3aa: CASSTTGERSPLHF
v_gene: TRBV18
d_gene: TRBD1
j_gene: TRBJ1-6

CDR3aa: CTSSGVRRWSSYNSPLHF
v_gene: TRBV1
d_gene: .
j_gene: TRBJ1-6

CDR3aa: CASSQDDTKPSYGYTF
v_gene: TRBV4-1
d_gene: .
j_gene: TRBJ1-2

CDR3aa: CASSNRGANTGELFF
v_gene: TRBV7-9
d_gene: .
j_gene: TRBJ2-2

CDR3aa: CASRPGTGTGELFF
v_gene: TRBV6-5
d_gene: TRBD1
j_gene: TRBJ2-2

CDR3aa: CASSFTGIYGYTF
v_gene: TRBV6-5
d_gene: .
j_gene: TRBJ1-2

CDR3aa: CASKDRTFSNQPQHF
v_gene: TRBV19
d_gene: .
j_gene: TRBJ1-5

CDR3aa: CASSYRGTPGYGYTF
v_gene: TRBV11-3
d_gene: .
j_gene: TRBJ1-2

CDR3aa: CATSGGAGELIGGKYGYTF
v_gene: TRBV19
d_gene: .
j_gene: TRBJ1-2

CDR3aa: CAKRGSDSGNTIYF
v_gene: TRBV2
d_gene: .
j_gene: TRBJ1-3

CDR3aa: CASSSQTGTVYRNTEAFF
v_gene: TRBV3-1/TRBV3-2
d_gene: TRBD1
j_gene: TRBJ1-1

CDR3aa: CASSQTGPTYEQYF
v_gene: TRBV5-4
d_gene: .
j_gene: TRBJ2-7

CDR3aa: CATGPGPTGYTF
v_gene: TRBV24-1
d_gene: .
j_gene: TRBJ1-2

CDR3aa: CASSFVGTREKLFF
v_gene: TRBV7-6
d_gene: .
j_gene: TRBJ1-4

CDR3aa: CASSLWAPGQGRYTF
v_gene: TRBV28
d_gene: TRBD1
j_gene: TRBJ1-2

CDR3aa: CASSTIIGSSYEQYF
v_gene: TRBV6-5
d_gene: .
j_gene: TRBJ2-7

CDR3aa: CASSGGGNYGYTF
v_gene: TRBV2
d_gene: .
j_gene: TRBJ1-2

CDR3aa: CASSSPAGIGTEAFF
v_gene: TRBV6-2/TRBV6-3
d_gene: .
j_gene: TRBJ1-1

CDR3aa: CATIRTDTQYF
v_gene: TRBV23-1
d_gene: .
j_gene: TRBJ2-3

CDR3aa: CAIGSTGDNEKLFF
v_gene: TRBV6-5
d_gene: TRBD1
j_gene: TRBJ1-4

CDR3aa: CASSFGGTYEQYF
v_gene: TRBV5-6
d_gene: TRBD2
j_gene: TRBJ2-7

CDR3aa: CASSLGPRGGANTEAFF
v_gene: TRBV7-6
d_gene: .
j_gene: TRBJ1-1

CDR3aa: CASGGGERGYTF
v_gene: TRBV7-9
d_gene: .
j_gene: TRBJ1-2

CDR3aa: CASSLRGNSPLHF
v_gene: TRBV7-6
d_gene: .
j_gene: TRBJ1-6

CDR3aa: CASSPTGEGNTEAFF
v_gene: TRBV5-1
d_gene: TRBD1
j_gene: TRBJ1-1

CDR3aa: CASSRSGYEQYF
v_gene: TRBV12-3/TRBV12-4
d_gene: .
j_gene: TRBJ2-7

CDR3aa: CASSTGLQETQYF
v_gene: TRBV19
d_gene: .
j_gene: TRBJ2-5

CDR3aa: CASSLEGDGAEAFF
v_gene: TRBV7-9
d_gene: .
j_gene: TRBJ1-1

CDR3aa: CASSRRVFGSTNEKLFF
v_gene: TRBV5-1
d_gene: .
j_gene: TRBJ1-4

CDR3aa: CASSQVFTGGRSPLHF
v_gene: TRBV4-1
d_gene: TRBD1
j_gene: TRBJ1-6

CDR3aa: CASSPTGTEETQYF
v_gene: TRBV7-9
d_gene: TRBD1
j_gene: TRBJ2-5

CDR3aa: CASSQLGGLITEAFF
v_gene: TRBV3-1/TRBV3-2
d_gene: .
j_gene: TRBJ1-1

CDR3aa: CAWSVKGGYEQYF
v_gene: TRBV30
d_gene: .
j_gene: TRBJ2-7

CDR3aa: CASTTGGGSPQHF
v_gene: TRBV19
d_gene: .
j_gene: TRBJ1-5

CDR3aa: CASSFSGGGNNEQFF
v_gene: TRBV7-8
d_gene: TRBD2
j_gene: TRBJ2-1

CDR3aa: CASSWEGRGEAFF
v_gene: TRBV27
d_gene: .
j_gene: TRBJ1-1

CDR3aa: CASRPGTLNTEAFF
v_gene: TRBV7-2
d_gene: .
j_gene: TRBJ1-1

CDR3aa: CASSFLTSDIYEQYF
v_gene: TRBV5-6
d_gene: .
j_gene: TRBJ2-7

CDR3aa: CASSAPRDSKNYGYTF
v_gene: TRBV9
d_gene: .
j_gene: TRBJ1-2

CDR3aa: CSARDTGQPQHF
v_gene: TRBV29-1
d_gene: .
j_gene: TRBJ1-5

CDR3aa: CATVANNMNTEAFF
v_gene: TRBV6-5
d_gene: .
j_gene: TRBJ1-1

CDR3aa: CASTPEAGGWETQYF
v_gene: TRBV19
d_gene: .
j_gene: TRBJ2-5

CDR3aa: CASIGQESPGYGYTF
v_gene: TRBV19
d_gene: .
j_gene: TRBJ1-2

CDR3aa: CASSFTGKEFTEAFF
v_gene: TRBV5-8
d_gene: .
j_gene: TRBJ1-1

CDR3aa: CSVGVTNTGELFF
v_gene: TRBV29-1
d_gene: .
j_gene: TRBJ2-2

CDR3aa: CASRSRGEAFF
v_gene: TRBV19
d_gene: .
j_gene: TRBJ1-1